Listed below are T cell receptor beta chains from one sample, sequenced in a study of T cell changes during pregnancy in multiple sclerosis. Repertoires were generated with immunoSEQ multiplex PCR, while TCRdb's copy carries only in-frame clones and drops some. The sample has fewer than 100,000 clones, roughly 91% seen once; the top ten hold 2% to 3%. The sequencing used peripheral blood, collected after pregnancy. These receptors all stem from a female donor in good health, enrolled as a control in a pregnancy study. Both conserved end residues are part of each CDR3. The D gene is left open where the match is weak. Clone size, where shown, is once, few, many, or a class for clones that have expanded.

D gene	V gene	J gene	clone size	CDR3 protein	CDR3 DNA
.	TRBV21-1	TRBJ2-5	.	CASSKASGGSGETQYF	TGTGCCAGCAGCAAAGCCAGCGGGGGGAGTGGGGAGACCCAGTACTTC
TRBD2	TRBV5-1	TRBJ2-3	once	CASSLRLAGRWRTDTQYF	TGCGCCAGCAGCTTGCGGCTAGCGGGACGTTGGCGCACAGATACGCAGTATTTT
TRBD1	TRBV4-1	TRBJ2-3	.	CASGQEPTDTQYF	TGCGCCAGCGGACAGGAGCCCACAGATACGCAGTATTTT
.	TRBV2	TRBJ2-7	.	CASSDFARGGQEQYF	TGTGCCAGCAGTGATTTTGCGCGCGGGGGCCAGGAGCAGTACTTC
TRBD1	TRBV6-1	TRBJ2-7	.	CASRPGQGYEQYF	TGTGCCAGCAGGCCGGGACAGGGATACGAGCAGTACTTC
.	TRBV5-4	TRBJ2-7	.	CASSRLGVPLHEQYF	TGTGCCAGCAGCCGACTAGGGGTCCCCTTGCACGAGCAGTACTTC
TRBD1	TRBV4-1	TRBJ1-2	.	CASSHEGQGALYGYTF	TGCGCCAGCAGCCACGAGGGACAGGGGGCCCTCTATGGCTACACCTTC
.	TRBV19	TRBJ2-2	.	CASSIATGTGELFF	TGTGCCAGTAGTATAGCCACTGGCACCGGGGAGCTGTTTTTT
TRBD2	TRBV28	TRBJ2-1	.	CASSLDSGGRGSEQFF	TGTGCCAGCAGTTTGGATTCGGGCGGGAGGGGGTCTGAGCAGTTCTTC
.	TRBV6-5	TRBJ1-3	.	CATRGTGNTIYF	TGTGCCACAAGGGGGACTGGAAACACCATATATTTT
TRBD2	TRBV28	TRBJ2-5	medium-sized	CAGKRTVKHSSGSYQETQYF	TGTGCCGGTAAAAGGACGGTTAAACATTCTAGCGGGTCGTACCAAGAGACCCAGTACTTC
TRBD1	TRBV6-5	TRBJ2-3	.	CASSYVQGANTQYF	TGTGCCAGCAGTTACGTTCAGGGGGCAAATACGCAGTATTTT
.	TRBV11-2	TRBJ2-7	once	CASSLARGAYEQYF	TGTGCCAGCAGCTTAGCTCGAGGCGCCTACGAGCAGTACTTC
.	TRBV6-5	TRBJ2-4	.	CASSQGFADIQYF	TGTGCCAGCAGTCAGGGGTTCGCAGACATTCAGTACTTC
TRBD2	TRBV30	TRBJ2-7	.	CAWSWSSGASYEQYF	TGTGCCTGGAGTTGGAGCAGCGGGGCTTCCTACGAGCAGTACTTC
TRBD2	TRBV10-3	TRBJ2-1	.	CAISEVELARNNEQFF	TGTGCCATCAGTGAGGTGGAACTAGCGAGAAACAATGAGCAGTTCTTC
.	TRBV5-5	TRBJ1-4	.	CASSLQAGREKEKLFF	TGTGCCAGCAGCTTGCAAGCTGGTAGGGAGAAAGAAAAACTGTTTTTT
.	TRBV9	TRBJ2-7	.	CASSVGGDTYEQYF	TGTGCCAGCAGCGTGGGGGGGGACACCTACGAGCAGTACTTC
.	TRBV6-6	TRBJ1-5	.	CASSYSLESQPQHF	TGTGCCAGCAGTTACTCGCTAGAGAGTCAGCCCCAGCATTTT
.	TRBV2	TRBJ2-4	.	CASSPLTIAKNIQYF	TGTGCCAGCAGTCCCTTAACTATAGCCAAAAACATTCAGTACTTC
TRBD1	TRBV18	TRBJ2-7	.	CASSPGQGVYEQYF	TGTGCCAGCTCACCGGGACAGGGTGTCTACGAGCAGTACTTC
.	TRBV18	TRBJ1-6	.	CASSPGLDSNSPLHF	TGTGCCAGCTCACCAGGTCTGGACAGTAATTCACCCCTCCACTTT
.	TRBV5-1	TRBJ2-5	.	CASSLSASRGTQYF	TGCGCCAGCAGCTTGTCAGCCAGTCGGGGGACCCAGTACTTC
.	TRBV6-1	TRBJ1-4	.	CASSDGRLNEKLFF	TGTGCCAGCAGTGATGGGCGCCTAAATGAAAAACTGTTTTTT
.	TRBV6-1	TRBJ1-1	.	CASSLQGPTEAFF	TGTGCCAGCAGCCTACAGGGTCCCACTGAAGCTTTCTTT
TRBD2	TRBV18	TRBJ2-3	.	CATSVLRAGGTDTQYF	TGTGCCACCTCGGTCCTGAGAGCGGGAGGGACAGATACGCAGTATTTT
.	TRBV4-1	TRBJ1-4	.	CASSPGQGRREKLFF	TGCGCCAGCAGCCCCGGCCAGGGGCGGAGGGAAAAACTGTTTTTT
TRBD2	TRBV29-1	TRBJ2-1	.	CSVGGGLAGEGNEQFF	TGCAGCGTGGGGGGAGGGCTAGCGGGAGAGGGGAATGAGCAGTTCTTC
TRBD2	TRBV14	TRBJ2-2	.	CASSLGLAGSGELFF	TGTGCCAGCAGCCTCGGGCTAGCGGGCTCCGGGGAGCTGTTTTTT
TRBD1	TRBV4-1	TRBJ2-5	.	CASSPAGQGAETQYF	TGCGCCAGCAGCCCTGCGGGACAGGGGGCTGAGACCCAGTACTTC
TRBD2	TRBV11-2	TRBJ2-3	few	CASSIGAGWTDTQYF	TGTGCCAGCAGCATAGGAGCGGGATGGACAGATACGCAGTATTTT
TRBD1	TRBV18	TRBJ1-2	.	CASSAAPGGVDGYTF	TGTGCCAGCTCAGCTGCCCCAGGGGGCGTTGATGGCTACACCTTC
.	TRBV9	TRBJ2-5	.	CASSVGGAVGAETQYF	TGTGCCAGCAGCGTAGGAGGAGCGGTCGGAGCAGAGACCCAGTACTTC
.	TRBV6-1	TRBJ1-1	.	CASSGGGGRGTVNTEAFF	TGTGCCAGCAGTGGAGGTGGCGGAAGGGGCACAGTAAACACTGAAGCTTTCTTT
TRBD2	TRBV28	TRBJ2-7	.	CASTLEGRAPYEQYF	TGTGCCAGCACCCTGGAGGGGAGGGCCCCCTACGAGCAGTACTTC
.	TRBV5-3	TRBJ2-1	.	CARPSSRDLGEQFF	TGTGCCAGACCCTCCTCCAGGGACTTAGGGGAGCAGTTCTTC
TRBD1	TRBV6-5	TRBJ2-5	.	CASSYSYRGEETQYF	TGTGCCAGCAGTTACTCGTACAGGGGCGAGGAGACCCAGTACTTC
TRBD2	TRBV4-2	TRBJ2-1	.	CASSQDRGLAANNEQFF	TGTGCCAGCAGCCAAGATAGAGGTCTAGCGGCAAACAATGAGCAGTTCTTC
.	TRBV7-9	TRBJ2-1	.	CASSLGLMGVPRGDEQFF	TGTGCCAGCAGCTTAGGCTTGATGGGGGTACCCAGGGGGGATGAGCAGTTCTTC
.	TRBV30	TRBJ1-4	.	CAWSAAGANEKLFF	TGTGCCTGGAGTGCGGCAGGGGCTAATGAAAAACTGTTTTTT
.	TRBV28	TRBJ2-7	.	CASRGGGGIYEQYF	TGTGCCAGCAGAGGAGGGGGGGGAATTTACGAGCAGTACTTC